The 24 T cell receptor beta chains below were found in one sample sequenced in a study of T cells in tumors after PD-1 blockade. Time point reported: first of two pre-therapy site-matched biopsies two to three months apart. Method: immunoSEQ multiplex PCR; TCRdb's copy keeps in-frame clones and lacks some. The data contain about 4,200 clones, roughly 75% of them singletons. Sample: tumor tissue, taken before anti-PD-1 treatment. All receptors derive from a human donor with basal cell carcinoma.

This clone appeared a single time. This chain joins TRBV19 and TRBJ1-2, with D perhaps TRBD1 (5 bases). Deletions cut 7 bases from V and 8 bases from J, with 17 bases between. Germline CDR1 is LNHDA and CDR2 is SQIVND (reference sequence). The CDR3 has 13 amino acids. The CDR3 DNA sequence: TGTGCCAGTAACTCGCGGGACTCTGGGGGCTACACCTTC. It encodes CASNSRDSGGYTF.

The chain recombines TRBV6-5 with TRBJ2-2, with D uncertain. Between the trimmed V and J ends, which lost 2 bases and 7 bases, there was a span of 14 bases. The CDR3 runs 15 residues. Germline assignment: CDR1 MNHEY and CDR2 SVGAGI. DNA of the CDR3: TGTGCCAGCAGTTACGGGGATTGGAGAGTCGGGGAGCTGTTTTTT. This sequence encodes CASSYGDWRVGELFF.

The chain uses TRBV6-5 and TRBJ1-5, with 9 bases identical to TRBD1. The germline CDR1 and CDR2 sequences are MNHEY and SVGAGI. The V and J ends lost 6 bases and 7 bases, in that order; junction bases with no gene match: 10. The CDR3 has 15 amino acids. CDR3 amino acids: CASRDRGETRQPQHF. CDR3 sequence (DNA): TGTGCCAGCAGGGACAGGGGCGAAACGAGGCAGCCCCAGCATTTT.

The chain is built from TRBV3-1 (or the pseudogene TRBV3-2) and TRBJ1-2; no clear D gene. Between the trimmed V and J ends, which lost 3 bases and 7 bases, there was a span of 15 bases. The CDR3 has 14 residues. CDR1 LGHDT and CDR2 YNNKEL come from the germline V gene (reference sequence). The CDR3 sequence is CASSQLGGPGGYTF. In nucleotides, the CDR3 is TGTGCCAGCAGCCAGTTAGGAGGCCCCGGTGGCTACACCTTC.

The chain uses TRBV5-1 and TRBJ1-2; 8 bases fit TRBD1. Germline CDR1 is SGHRS and CDR2 is YFSETQ. With 4 bases clipped from V and 4 bases from J, the junction kept 15 bases outside the gene matches. This CDR3 has 17 amino acids. DNA for the CDR3: TGCGCCAGCAGCGTCGCAGGGGGCACCAACAAACCCTATGGCTACACCTTC. The encoded protein is CASSVAGGTNKPYGYTF.

The V and J genes are TRBV27 and TRBJ2-7, with TRBD1 matching over 7 bases. CDR1 MNHEY and CDR2 SMNVEV come from the germline V gene (reference sequence). The CDR3 runs 12 residues. Unmatched junction bases numbered 4, after V lost 5 bases and J lost 6 bases. The CDR3 is CASSLTGVEQYF. The CDR3 DNA follows: TGTGCCAGCAGTCTCACAGGGGTCGAGCAGTACTTC.

The chain carries TRBV3-1 (or the pseudogene TRBV3-2) and TRBJ2-5, with D possibly TRBD1 on 5 matching bases. Germline-derived CDR1 and CDR2 are LGHDT and YNNKEL (reference sequence). Trimming cost V 5 bases and J 4 bases, with 11 bases left between them. The CDR3 is 13 residues long. The CDR3 is CASSRGNPETQYF. The CDR3 DNA reads as TGTGCCAGCAGCAGGGGAAATCCAGAGACCCAGTACTTC.

This clone appeared a few times. This chain joins TRBV7-9 and TRBJ1-2; D is unresolved. The CDR3 contains 13 residues. Germline V lookup: CDR1 SEHNR, CDR2 FQNEAQ (reference sequence). V shed 3 bases and J shed 1 base, with 6 bases lying between them. The CDR3 DNA sequence: TGTGCCAGCAGCTTCGCGGGTAACTATGGCTACACCTTC. This encodes CASSFAGNYGYTF. Using reference TRBV7-9 and TRBJ1-2 for the parts outside the CDR3, the full variable domain is DTGVSQNPRHKITKRGQNVTFRCDPISEHNRLYWYRQTLGQGPEFLTYFQNEAQLEKSRLLSDRFSAERPKGSFSTLEIQRTEQGDSAMYLCASSFAGNYGYTFGSGTRLTVV.

By sample share, this clone is large (0.1 to 1%). This chain connects TRBV5-6 to TRBJ2-7; TRBD1 matches at 7 bases. Per germline, CDR1 SGHDT and CDR2 YYEEEE. Trimming took 2 bases from V and 2 from J; bases not matched to a gene: 4. This CDR3 spans 14 amino acids. CDR3 residues: CASSFTGDPYEQYF. DNA of the CDR3: TGTGCCAGCAGCTTTACAGGGGACCCCTACGAGCAGTACTTC.

This clone is judged large. The chain carries TRBV24-1 and TRBJ2-3, with 8 positions matching TRBD2. The CDR3 runs to 13 residues. V gave up 4 bases and J gave up 4 bases; unmatched junction bases: 0. The V gene's germline CDR1 is KGHDR and CDR2 SFDVKD. CDR3 in amino acids: CATSDGGADTQYF. In DNA form, the CDR3 reads TGTGCCACCAGTGACGGGGGGGCAGATACGCAGTATTTT.

In this sample, this clone turned up a few times. The V call is TRBV29-1, the J call TRBJ2-2, with 12 positions matching TRBD2. CDR1 and CDR2 (germline): SQVTM, ANQGSEA. With 7 bases clipped from V and 1 base from J, the junction kept 10 bases outside the gene matches. This CDR3 has 17 amino acids. This chain's CDR3 is CSAPRASGGGNTGELFF. CDR3 nucleotide sequence: TGCAGCGCTCCGCGAGCTAGCGGGGGGGGGAACACCGGGGAGCTGTTTTTT.

The rearrangement joins TRBV7-6 to TRBJ1-3, with D perhaps TRBD1 (5 bases). Germline assignment: CDR1 SGHVS and CDR2 FNYEAQ. The CDR3 sequence is 13 residues long. Trimming cost V 0 bases and J 8 bases, with 8 bases left between them. Here the CDR3 reads CASSLARGDTIYF. In DNA, the CDR3 is TGTGCCAGCAGCTTAGCGCGGGGGGACACCATATATTTT.

The chain couples TRBV29-1 to TRBJ1-1; 9 nucleotides align to TRBD1. Germline V CDR1 and CDR2: SQVTM, ANQGSEA. V shed 8 bases, J shed 1 base, and the junction held 8 bases outside the gene matches. This CDR3 spans 14 amino acids. CDR3 residues: CSSTGQGRNTEAFF. CDR3 DNA: TGCAGCTCTACGGGACAGGGTCGGAACACTGAAGCTTTCTTT.

The chain carries TRBV10-1 and TRBJ1-1; 8 bases agree with TRBD1. In germline, CDR1 is WNHNN, CDR2 SYGVQD (reference sequence). This CDR3 is built from 17 residues. J was trimmed by 0 bases and V by 3 bases; bases with no gene match: 9. Written as DNA, the CDR3 is TGCGCCAGCAGTGAAAACCCGACAGGGGTCATGAACACTGAAGCTTTCTTT. It yields the protein CASSENPTGVMNTEAFF.

The chain uses TRBV7-8 and TRBJ2-5; 7 bases map to TRBD2. The J segment lost 6 bases and the V segment lost 1 base, leaving 11 bases of the junction unmatched. Germline V CDR1 and CDR2: SGHVS, FQNEAQ. The CDR3 runs to 16 residues. The CDR3 spells CASSLDRLALVQTQYF. DNA of the CDR3: TGTGCCAGCAGCTTAGACAGACTAGCCCTTGTTCAGACCCAGTACTTC.

The CDR3 nucleotides read TGTGCCAGCAGCGTAGCTACGAGCACAGATACGCAGTATTTT. Translating it yields CASSVATSTDTQYF. V is TRBV9 and J is TRBJ2-3; D unclear. The CDR3 is made up of 14 amino acids. Germline loops: CDR1 SGDLS, CDR2 YYNGEE. Trimming took 0 bases from V and 0 from J, leaving 5 bases between them. Together with reference TRBV9 and TRBJ2-3, the CDR3 gives the full variable domain: DSGVTQTPKHLITATGQRVTLRCSPRSGDLSVYWYQQSLDQGLQFLIQYYNGEERAKGNILERFSAQQFPDLHSELNLSSLELGDSALYFCASSVATSTDTQYFGPGTRLTVL.

This clone was seen a handful of times. The J gene is TRBJ2-7, the V gene TRBV7-9; 7 nucleotides line up with TRBD2. The CDR3 is 16 residues long. The V segment lost 2 bases and the J segment 0 bases; nucleotides outside the gene matches: 7. Germline CDR1 and CDR2: SEHNR and FQNEAQ (reference sequence). The CDR3 spells CASSLLGGVNSYEQYF. The CDR3, as DNA: TGTGCCAGCAGCTTACTTGGGGGGGTCAACTCCTACGAGCAGTACTTC.

The V call is TRBV6-6, the J call TRBJ1-5; tentatively, D is TRBD1 (5 bases). Trimming pared 7 bases from V and 7 bases from J, leaving 11 bases between. The CDR3 loop spans 12 amino acids. Germline V lookup: CDR1 MNHNY, CDR2 SVGAGI (reference sequence). CDR3 loop: CASKLAGQPQHF. The DNA for the CDR3 is TGTGCCAGCAAGCTTGCAGGGCAGCCCCAGCATTTT.

This clone was detected only a few times. V and J are TRBV6-5 and TRBJ1-5; 7 bases match TRBD1. Germline CDR1 is MNHEY and CDR2 is SVGAGI. There are 15 residues in the CDR3. Trimming at V came to 6 bases and at J to 4 bases, leaving 9 bases not matched to a gene. The CDR3 DNA is TGTGCCAGCAGCAATACAGGGGCGGCAAATCAGCCCCAGCATTTT. It yields the protein CASSNTGAANQPQHF.

Of note for this clone: A read error may explain this, as a much larger clone is one base away. The chain carries TRBV19 and TRBJ2-7; a weak D match, TRBD1 (5 bases). V shed 6 bases and J shed 9 bases, with 18 bases lying between them. The CDR3 is 13 residues long. Germline CDR1 is LNHDA and CDR2 is SQIVND (reference sequence). For the CDR3, the DNA is TGTGCCAGTAGACAACGACAGAGAGAAGCGCAGTACTTC. It specifies CASRQRQREAQYF.

V and J are TRBV6-5 and TRBJ1-1, with 8 bases that match TRBD1. V was clipped by 5 bases and J by 5 bases; unmatched bases: 4. Germline loops: CDR1 MNHEY, CDR2 SVGAGI. This CDR3 is 13 amino acids long. The CDR3 sequence: CASSIRQGTEAFF. The CDR3 DNA reads TGTGCCAGCAGTATAAGACAGGGGACTGAAGCTTTCTTT.

In this sample, this clone turned up a few times. This chain joins TRBV30 and TRBJ2-2; TRBD2 matches at 7 bases. From germline, CDR1 is GTSNPN and CDR2 SVGIG (reference sequence). This CDR3 has 15 amino acids. V was pared by 2 bases and J by 5 bases, with 8 bases of the junction left unmatched. The DNA for the CDR3 is TGTGCCTGGAGTATGGCGGGGGTTCAGACCGGGGAGCTGTTTTTT. Translated, it gives CAWSMAGVQTGELFF.

The chain combines TRBV7-6 with TRBJ2-7; 9 bases map to TRBD1. Trimming cost V 5 bases and J 5 bases; bases outside gene matches: 7. Germline CDR1 is SGHVS and CDR2 is FNYEAQ. The CDR3 is 14 amino acids. The CDR3 DNA is TGTGCCAGCAGCGAACGACAGGGGGGCCACGAGCAGTACTTC. Protein: CASSERQGGHEQYF.

Remarks on this clone: The sample holds other DNA sequences that translate to the same CDR3. The chain couples TRBV24-1 to TRBJ2-1; D perhaps matches TRBD1 (5 bases). Between the trimmed V and J ends, which lost 4 bases and 4 bases, there was a span of 7 bases. The CDR3 runs to 13 residues. Germline values: CDR1 KGHDR, CDR2 SFDVKD. The CDR3 DNA reads as TGTGCCACCAGTGACGACAGATACAATGAGCAGTTCTTC. Amino acid sequence: CATSDDRYNEQFF.